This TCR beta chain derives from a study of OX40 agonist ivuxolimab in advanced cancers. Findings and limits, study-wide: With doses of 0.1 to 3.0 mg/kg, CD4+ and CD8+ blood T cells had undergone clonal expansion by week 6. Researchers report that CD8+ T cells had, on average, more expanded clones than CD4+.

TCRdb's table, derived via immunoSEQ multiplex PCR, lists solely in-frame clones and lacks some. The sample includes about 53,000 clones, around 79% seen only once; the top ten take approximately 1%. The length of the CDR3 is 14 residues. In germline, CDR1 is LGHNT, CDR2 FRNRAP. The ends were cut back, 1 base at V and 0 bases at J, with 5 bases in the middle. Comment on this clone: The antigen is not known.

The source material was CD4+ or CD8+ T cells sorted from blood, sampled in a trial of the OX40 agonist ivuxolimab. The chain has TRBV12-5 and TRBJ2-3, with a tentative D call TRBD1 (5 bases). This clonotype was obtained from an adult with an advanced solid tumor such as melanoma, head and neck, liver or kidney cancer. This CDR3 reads CASGLGQSTDTQYF. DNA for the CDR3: TGTGCTAGTGGTTTGGGACAGAGCACAGATACGCAGTATTTT.